This record covers a single T cell receptor beta chain. As originally analysed: The authors estimated nucleated cell counts from reference gene primer amplification. TCRdb's table, derived via immunoSEQ multiplex PCR, lists solely in-frame clones and lacks some. Clone size and the V and J calls come from that table; the DNA yielded D and trimming. The sample records approximately 190,000 clones, 70% to 90% being singletons. The data derive from a study of blood T cell repertoires in COVID-19. Study-level information: Samples representing acute and convalescent COVID-19 were sourced from the United States, Italy and Spain. PBMCs, B-cell-depleted T cells, or T cells were the source of the cDNA or gDNA that made up the material.

CDR1 is MGHRA, CDR2 YSYEKL, per germline. The CDR3 has 19 residues. The V and J ends lost 4 bases and 0 bases, in that order; junction bases with no gene match: 6. Source material: peripheral blood. This sequence was found in a man older than 75 with acute or convalescent COVID-19. The chain has TRBV4-1 and TRBJ2-1, with 16 bases aligning to TRBD2. In DNA, the CDR3 is TGCGCCAGCAGCCCTTTGGGGACTAGCGGGAGGGTCTCCTACAATGAGCAGTTCTTC. It translates to CASSPLGTSGRVSYNEQFF.